This T cell receptor beta chain was retrieved from a study of radiation and T cells in renal cell carcinoma. Sequenced by immunoSEQ multiplex PCR; TCRdb stores in-frame clones only, minus some. The table lists 50,000 to 65,000 clones, more than 60% of them singletons, with 6.5% to 7.5% in the top ten. The time point was: blood 4 weeks post-SBRT, at nephrectomy. Treatment defined: 15 Gy SBRT to primary tumor, nephrectomy 4 weeks later. Nephrectomy followed 15 Gy stereotactic body radiation by 4 weeks. Trimming pared 3 bases from V and 5 bases from J, leaving 20 bases between. Germline CDR1 LGHNA, CDR2 YNFKEQ. The CDR3 covers 17 residues.

The V and J genes are TRBV4-2 and TRBJ2-1; the D gene is possibly TRBD1 (5 bases). The sequence derives from a man in his sixties with renal cell carcinoma. The starting material was blood, obtained from a patient whose treatment included radiotherapy and nephrectomy. The CDR3 region has the DNA TGTGCCAGCAGCCACCCAGGGCGCCTAGGTGTCGACAATGAGCAGTTCTTC. Translating gives CASSHPGRLGVDNEQFF.